This T cell receptor beta chain emerged from a study of blood T cell repertoires in COVID-19. Study at large: PBMCs, B-cell-depleted T cells, or T cells provided the cDNA or gDNA that made up the material.

Authors' data handling: Scientists estimated how many nucleated cells there were by amplifying reference gene primers. Produced via immunoSEQ multiplex PCR; TCRdb's table is partial and in-frame only. That table furnishes V, J and clone size, whereas the DNA furnished D and trimming. The sample includes about 200,000 clones, around four fifths seen only once; the top ten take around 27%. The CDR3 loop spans 15 amino acids. V lost 3 bases, J lost 8 bases, and 19 bases lay in between. In germline, CDR1 is MDHEN, CDR2 SYDVKM. The clonotype comes from a man aged 35-49 years with acute or convalescent COVID-19. The chain joins TRBV28 to TRBJ1-2; weak D call: TRBD1 (5 bases). Material: peripheral blood. CDR3 amino acids: CASSLGVGRPWGYTF. Written as DNA, the CDR3 is TGTGCCAGCAGTTTGGGGGTTGGGAGGCCATGGGGCTACACCTTC.